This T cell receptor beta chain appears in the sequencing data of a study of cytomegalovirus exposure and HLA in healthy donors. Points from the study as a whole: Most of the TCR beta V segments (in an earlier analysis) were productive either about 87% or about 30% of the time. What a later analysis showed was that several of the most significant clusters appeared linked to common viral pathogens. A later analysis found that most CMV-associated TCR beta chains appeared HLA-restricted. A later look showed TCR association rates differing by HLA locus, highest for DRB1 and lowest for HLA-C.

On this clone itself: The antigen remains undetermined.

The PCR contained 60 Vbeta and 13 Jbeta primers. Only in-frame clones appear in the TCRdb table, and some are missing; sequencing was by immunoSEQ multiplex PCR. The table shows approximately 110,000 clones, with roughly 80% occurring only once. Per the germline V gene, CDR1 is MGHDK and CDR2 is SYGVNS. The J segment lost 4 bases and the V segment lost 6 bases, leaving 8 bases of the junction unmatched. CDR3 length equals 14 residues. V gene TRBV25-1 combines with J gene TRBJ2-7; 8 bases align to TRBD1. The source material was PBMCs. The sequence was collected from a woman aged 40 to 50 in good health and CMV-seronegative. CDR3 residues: CASSDRGGGYEQYF. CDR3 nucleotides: TGTGCCAGCAGCGACAGGGGTGGGGGTTACGAGCAGTACTTC.